This TCR beta chain was profiled in a study of blood T cell repertoires in COVID-19. The table came from immunoSEQ multiplex PCR; TCRdb's copy has only in-frame clones and leaves some out. The sample lists 73,000 or so clones, roughly 80% occurring once. This CDR3 is built from 11 residues. CDR1 and CDR2 from the germline V gene are DFQATT and SNEGSKA (reference sequence). Trimming cost V 6 bases and J 5 bases, with 9 bases left between them. This chain joins TRBV20-1 and TRBJ2-3, with a weak D call TRBD2 (5 bases). The TCR was taken from a man aged 55 to 70 with acute or convalescent COVID-19. The specimen sequenced was peripheral blood. The CDR3 DNA is TGCAGTGCAACCCGGGGAGATACGCAGTATTTT. Translated: CSATRGDTQYF.